The 27 T cell receptor beta chains in this list originate from one sample, sequenced in a study of blood T cell repertoires in COVID-19. The data were produced by immunoSEQ multiplex PCR, yet TCRdb's version contains in-frame clones alone and is incomplete. The sample has roughly 130,000 clones, 90% seen once; the top ten hold about 3.5%. Sequencing used peripheral blood. Every receptor here comes from a man aged 45-65 years with active COVID-19.

The chain carries TRBV5-1 and TRBJ2-2, with 9 nucleotides matching TRBD1. The V gene end was trimmed by 2 bases and the J gene end by 7 bases; junction bases not matched to a gene: 9. The CDR3 has 16 residues. Germline CDR1 reads SGHRS; CDR2 reads YFSETQ. DNA of the CDR3: TGCGCCAGCAGCTTAACAGGGGGCGCAGTCGTCGGGGAGCTGTTTTTT. Its translation: CASSLTGGAVVGELFF.

This clone was observed a single time. This rearrangement joins TRBV4-1 to TRBJ2-7; 10 positions agree with TRBD2. With 4 bases clipped from V and 3 bases from J, the junction kept 9 bases outside the gene matches. Germline values: CDR1 MGHRA, CDR2 YSYEKL. The CDR3 loop spans 16 amino acids. CDR3 residues: CASSPEPGLAIYEQYF. Here the CDR3 DNA reads TGCGCCAGCAGCCCCGAACCGGGACTAGCGATCTACGAGCAGTACTTC.

The rearrangement joins TRBV5-1 to TRBJ2-3; 9 bases fit TRBD1. V dropped 3 bases and J dropped 3; count of bases not matched to a gene: 8. CDR1 SGHRS and CDR2 YFSETQ come from the germline V gene. CDR3 size: 16 residues. As DNA, the CDR3 is TGCGCCAGCAGCTACCGGGGGACAGGGTTGACAGATACGCAGTATTTT. It encodes CASSYRGTGLTDTQYF.

V gene TRBV6-5 combines with J gene TRBJ1-2; D unclear. CDR3 size: 15 residues. Germline assignment: CDR1 MNHEY and CDR2 SVGAGI. V shed 4 bases and J shed 0 bases, with 12 bases lying between them. DNA of the CDR3: TGTGCCAGCAGTTCCGGACCGGGAGCTAACTATGGCTACACCTTC. Residues: CASSSGPGANYGYTF.

The chain employs TRBV21-1 and TRBJ2-3; TRBD1, as called in the table, went unchecked against the DNA. TRBV21-1 is classified as a pseudogene. CDR3 length: 16 residues. This CDR3 reads CASRQGEGLSTDTQYF. CDR3 nucleotide sequence: TGTGCCAGTAGACAGGGGGAAGGACTGAGCACAGATACGCAGTATTTT.

This chain uses TRBV10-1 with TRBJ2-1; the match to TRBD1 covers 8 bases. Germline-derived CDR1 and CDR2 are WNHNN and SYGVQD (reference sequence). The J segment lost 7 bases and the V segment lost 5 bases, leaving 10 bases of the junction unmatched. This CDR3 is 15 amino acids long. This chain's CDR3 is CASSQTGVLENEQFF. Here the CDR3 DNA reads TGCGCCAGCAGTCAGACAGGGGTTTTAGAGAATGAGCAGTTCTTC.

The gene calls are TRBV15 and TRBJ2-7, with unresolved D. With 0 bases removed from V and 0 bases from J, the gap between germline ends came to 9 bases. Looked up from germline, CDR1 is LNHNV and CDR2 is YYDKDF (reference sequence). The CDR3 covers 15 residues. The DNA of the CDR3 is TGTGCCACCAGCAGAGACCATCCCCCCTCCTACGAGCAGTACGTC. This sequence encodes CATSRDHPPSYEQYV.

This chain joins TRBV10-3 and TRBJ2-7, with TRBD1 as a possible D gene (6 bases). The CDR3 extends over 13 amino acids. Per the germline V gene, CDR1 is ENHRY and CDR2 is SYGVKD. Trimming took 6 bases from V and 6 from J, leaving 15 bases between them. CDR3 coding DNA: TGTGCCATCAGCGACCAACAGGGAACCGAGCAGTACGTC. Its protein is CAISDQQGTEQYV.

The chain uses TRBV7-9 and TRBJ2-1; D is possibly TRBD2 (6 bases). This CDR3 comprises 18 residues. V lost 3 bases and J 3 bases, leaving 21 bases between the germline ends. Germline V gene lookup returns CDR1 SEHNR and CDR2 FQNEAQ (reference sequence). Here the CDR3 reads CASSFSVSSGSGYNEQFF. CDR3 sequence (DNA): TGTGCCAGCAGCTTCTCCGTATCGTCCGGGAGTGGCTACAATGAGCAGTTCTTC.

This chain uses TRBV3-1 (or the pseudogene TRBV3-2) with TRBJ2-3; D gene uncertain. Trimming stripped 6 bases from V and 4 bases from J, with 5 bases between. This CDR3 spans 11 amino acids. The germline V gene encodes CDR1 LGHDT and CDR2 YNNKEL (reference sequence). The chain's CDR3 is CASSNPDTQYF. In DNA, the CDR3 is TGTGCCAGCAGTAATCCAGATACGCAGTATTTT.

The chain employs TRBV12-3 or TRBV12-4 and TRBJ1-2; 7 bases map to TRBD1. This CDR3 spans 12 amino acids. V shed 5 bases and J 11 bases; nucleotides not matched to a gene: 8. CDR3 sequence: CASSRQGVGYTF. Written as DNA, the CDR3 is TGTGCCAGCAGTAGGCAGGGGGTTGGGTACACCTTC.

This chain links TRBV5-4 with TRBJ1-1, with 7 bases aligning to TRBD1. CDR3 length: 15 residues. V was pared by 4 bases and J by 1 base, with 7 bases of the junction left unmatched. CDR1 and CDR2 (germline): SGHNT, YYREEE (reference sequence). Here the CDR3 reads CASSLQGWANTEAFF. In nucleotides, the CDR3 is TGTGCCAGCAGCCTACAGGGGTGGGCGAACACTGAAGCTTTCTTT.

V is TRBV5-1 and J is TRBJ2-3; possibly TRBD1 for D (6 bases). CDR1 is SGHRS, CDR2 YFSETQ, per germline. Trimming took off 3 bases at V and 2 bases at J, with 10 bases between the two ends. The CDR3 sequence is 14 residues long. The CDR3: CASSSGQSTDTQYF. The CDR3 region has the DNA TGCGCCAGCAGCTCCGGACAGTCCACAGATACGCAGTATTTT.

The rearrangement links TRBV12-3 or TRBV12-4 to TRBJ1-1, with a possible D match to TRBD1 (6 bases). The CDR3 contains 12 residues. V dropped 0 bases and J dropped 10 bases, with 9 bases sitting between them. DNA of the CDR3: TGTGCCAGCAGTTTAGCGAAGGGGGTAGCTTTCTTT. It specifies CASSLAKGVAFF.

The chain links TRBV5-1 to TRBJ2-3, with D maybe TRBD2 (6 bases). The germline V and J ends were trimmed by 2 bases and 3 bases, with 19 bases remaining between them. Germline-derived CDR1 and CDR2 are SGHRS and YFSETQ. This CDR3 is built from 17 residues. CDR3 in amino acids: CASSLSLQGGRTDTQYF. CDR3 DNA sequence: TGCGCCAGCAGCTTAAGTCTCCAAGGTGGGAGGACAGATACGCAGTATTTT.

This chain connects TRBV7-2 to TRBJ2-7; tentative D call: TRBD2 (5 bases). The CDR3 spans 16 residues. Looked up from germline, CDR1 is SGHTA and CDR2 is FQGNSA. V dropped 5 bases and J dropped 2 bases, with 19 bases sitting between them. Written as DNA, the CDR3 is TGTGCCAGCAGCAGAGCTTCGGGCCTAGCCGCCTACGAGCAGTACTTC. This encodes CASSRASGLAAYEQYF.

This clone was observed a single time. The chain joins TRBV5-1 to TRBJ2-7; the match to TRBD1 covers 7 bases. The V gene end was trimmed by 4 bases and the J gene end by 2 bases; junction bases not matched to a gene: 9. CDR3 length equals 15 residues. Germline-derived CDR1 and CDR2 are SGHRS and YFSETQ. CDR3 in amino acids: CASSITPGQTYEQYF. Written as DNA, the CDR3 is TGCGCCAGCAGCATTACCCCGGGACAGACCTACGAGCAGTACTTC.

This chain joins TRBV5-1 and TRBJ1-1; D is perhaps TRBD1 (5 bases). The CDR3 is 13 residues long. CDR1 is SGHRS and CDR2 is YFSETQ in the germline V gene. Trimming removed 5 bases from V and 9 bases from J, with 17 bases in between. This CDR3 is CASRRTLDIKAFF. CDR3 DNA sequence: TGCGCCAGCAGGCGGACGTTGGACATTAAAGCTTTCTTT.

This sequence joins TRBV6-1 and TRBJ1-1; D remains unclear. The ends were cut back, 2 bases at V and 0 bases at J, with 4 bases in the middle. Germline V gene data show CDR1 as MNHNS and CDR2 as SASEGT. CDR3 size: 13 residues. The CDR3 reads CASSEILNTEAFF. As DNA, the CDR3 is TGTGCCAGCAGTGAAATATTGAACACTGAAGCTTTCTTT.

The chain combines TRBV5-1 with TRBJ2-3; TRBD1 aligns across 7 bases. The CDR3 loop spans 16 amino acids. J was trimmed by 1 base and V by 4 bases; bases with no gene match: 9. Per germline, CDR1 SGHRS and CDR2 YFSETQ. CDR3 coding DNA: TGCGCCAGCAGCCCGGGTAGTCAGGGGGGCACAGATACGCAGTATTTT. Its protein is CASSPGSQGGTDTQYF. Using reference TRBV5-1 and TRBJ2-3 for the parts outside the CDR3, the full variable domain is KAGVTQTPRYLIKTRGQQVTLSCSPISGHRSVSWYQQTPGQGLQFLFEYFSETQRNKGNFPGRFSGRQFSNSRSEMNVSTLELGDSALYLCASSPGSQGGTDTQYFGPGTRLTVL.

Only one count was recorded for this clone. The rearrangement joins TRBV2 to TRBJ1-1; TRBD1 might be the D (6 bases). The CDR3 has 14 residues. Deletions cut 4 bases from V and 1 base from J, with 10 bases between. CDR1 SNHLY and CDR2 FYNNEI come from the germline V gene. CDR3 loop: CASSAMTGNTEAFF. CDR3 sequence (DNA): TGTGCCAGCAGTGCGATGACAGGGAACACTGAAGCTTTCTTT.

The CDR3, as DNA: TGTGCCAGCAGCTCGGGAACTAGCGTATACAATGAGCAGTTCTTC. Its protein product is CASSSGTSVYNEQFF. The chain combines TRBV9 with TRBJ2-1; 7 bases match TRBD2. The germline V gene encodes CDR1 SGDLS and CDR2 YYNGEE. The length of the CDR3 is 15 residues. Trimming took 4 bases from V and 4 from J; bases not matched to a gene: 8.

In its sample, this clone was seen once. The chain is built from TRBV2 and TRBJ2-7; the match to TRBD2 covers 13 bases. V lost 6 bases to trimming and J lost 4 bases; unmatched junction nucleotides: 0. The CDR3 length is 13 residues. Germline assignment: CDR1 SNHLY and CDR2 FYNNEI. DNA of the CDR3: TGTGCCAGCAGGGGACTAGCGGGGTACGAGCAGTACTTC. Translation: CASRGLAGYEQYF.

This chain uses TRBV29-1 with TRBJ2-7, with TRBD1 matching over 7 bases. V gave up 0 bases and J gave up 3 bases; unmatched junction bases: 8. Germline-derived CDR1 and CDR2 are SQVTM and ANQGSEA. This CDR3 is 15 amino acids long. The CDR3 DNA reads as TGCAGCGTTGAAGATCAAGTGGGACAGTACTACGAGCAGTACGTC. It translates to CSVEDQVGQYYEQYV.

This clone appeared once. The chain uses TRBV5-5 and TRBJ2-1; TRBD2 aligns across 12 bases. Unmatched junction bases numbered 4, after V lost 0 bases and J lost 6 bases. Germline V lookup: CDR1 SGHKS, CDR2 YYEKEE (reference sequence). CDR3 length equals 16 residues. The CDR3 DNA reads TGTGCCAGCAGCTTGGCAGCACTAGCGGGAGGCAATGAGCAGTTCTTC. It yields the protein CASSLAALAGGNEQFF.

V gene TRBV6-5 combines with J gene TRBJ1-2; maybe TRBD1 (5 bases). CDR1 is MNHEY, CDR2 SVGAGI, per germline. The CDR3 length is 13 residues. Trimming removed 3 bases from V and 4 bases from J, with 9 bases in between. For the CDR3, the DNA is TGTGCCAGCAGTTATGACAGCATCTATGGCTACACCTTC. Encoded protein: CASSYDSIYGYTF.

V gene TRBV28 combines with J gene TRBJ2-1, with D perhaps matching TRBD2 (5 bases). V shed 7 bases and J shed 0 bases, with 16 bases lying between them. The CDR3 length is 16 residues. In germline, CDR1 is MDHEN, CDR2 SYDVKM. CDR3 bases: TGTGCCAGCATCCTCAGCGGTCTGAGCTCCTACAATGAGCAGTTCTTC. It translates to CASILSGLSSYNEQFF.